Sequencing of this T cell receptor (beta chain) was carried out in a study of cytomegalovirus exposure and HLA in healthy donors. General study points: Apart from CMV serostatus, no immune exposure information was available.

With 60 Vbeta and 13 Jbeta primers, the PCR was carried out. Measured with immunoSEQ multiplex PCR; TCRdb has only the in-frame clones, and not every one. The table records approximately 190,000 clones, roughly 87% of them present only once. As for this clone: The antigen is unknown.

The CDR3 totals 14 residues. The chain couples TRBV21-1 to TRBJ2-4; the table's D call TRBD1 went unverified against the DNA. TRBV21-1 is a pseudogene. Sequenced sample: PBMCs. The clonotype comes from a boy between 2 and 10 years old in good health and CMV-seronegative. CDR3 sequence (DNA): TGTGCCAGCAGCAAAGGTCGGACACCTACCATTCAGTACTTC. This gives the protein CASSKGRTPTIQYF.